The following is a T cell receptor beta chain sequence with its context. Its specificity is not known. The sample donors, healthy Finnish infants, were having corrective surgery for congenital heart defects. A roughly 0.5-1 mL peripheral blood aliquot was taken intraoperatively from four of eight donors. Blood DNA came from all available leukocytes, not a fixed cell number. This CDR3 comprises 19 residues. Germline V lookup: CDR1 SGHVS, CDR2 FQNEAQ. The V gene lost 3 bases and the J gene lost 2 bases, with 24 bases spanning the gap. This sample was taken from a study of human thymus T cells. Study outcomes and limitations: Thymic as well as blood repertoires seemed to favor certain V and J genes unevenly.

Here immunoSEQ multiplex PCR was the method, and the copy in TCRdb shows in-frame clones only, minus some. The sample records more than 45,000 clones, over 85% being singletons. The sequence derives from a boy younger than two with a congenital heart defect but otherwise immunologically healthy. Sample: blood. The gene calls are TRBV7-8 and TRBJ2-3, with D perhaps being TRBD1 or TRBD2 (7 bases each). The CDR3 DNA follows: TGTGCCAGCAGCTTCGTATTCCAGGGGGGGCCGTTAAACACAGATACGCAGTATTTT. This translates into CASSFVFQGGPLNTDTQYF.